The T cell receptor beta chain under discussion was sequenced for a study of T cells in Graves' hyperthyroidism and ophthalmopathy (dated by TCRdb to between 2019 and 2020). Background for the entire study: Peripheral blood samples were taken at the time of initial diagnosis, prior to any treatment. TCR V-J signatures able to tell the groups apart were searched for in a discovery cohort of about a hundred patients, of whom around 43 had Graves' ophthalmopathy and about 60 had stable Graves' hyperthyroidism. Prospective prediction of ophthalmopathy was tested in an independent validation cohort of about 19 hyperthyroidism patients and 15 to 17 patients who later progressed to ophthalmopathy. For training and testing, the approximately 92 patients in the discovery cohort were randomly divided in a 7:3 ratio. In addition, the study compared T-cell repertoires in thyroid tissue and in blood from roughly six Graves' hyperthyroidism patients. Following sampling, methimazole starting at 30 mg daily was given to hyperthyroidism patients, and high-dose intravenous methylprednisolone was given to ophthalmopathy patients. According to the paper, TCR Vbeta CDR3 sequencing was carried out on more than 120 peripheral blood samples, which came from fewer than 50 ophthalmopathy, approximately 78 hyperthyroidism and roughly 17 progressor patients.

TCR beta CDR3 regions were amplified from RNA transcripts. A first-round RT-PCR of the TCR CDR3 used the HTBI primer set with the Qiagen OneStep RT-PCR kit. A second multiplex PCR round built the libraries, followed by size selection and purification. Paired-end sequencing of the libraries was performed with 100 bp reads on an Illumina HiSeq2000. Per the source publication's procedure: Raw data were processed with SOAPnuke, discarding reads with adapters, uncalled bases, mean Phred below 15, or no exact constant-primer or identifier match. COPE v1.2.5 was used to merge high-quality paired reads, and clonotypes were defined as unique nucleotide sequences. MiTCR v1.1 was used to align the clonotypes against IMGT TRBV, TRBD and TRBJ reference segments. The analysis included only V-J combinations with a frequency above 0.0001, which together covered 99% to 99.2% of the repertoires. The TCS score was defined as the ratio of F50 (clonal expansion) to E x V (chaos), calculated using BLOSUM62-based TCRdist between CDR3 peptides within each V-J. Welch's t-statistics and random forest reduced just over 500 V-J features to 10 to 15, which were used in a naive Bayes classifier (R e1071). TCRdb reprocessed the public reads (quality trimming at Q25 with fastp, clone calling with MiXCR) and kept in-frame beta chains. Entries are consolidated by CDR3 protein sequence, retaining the most common genes and DNA. The V and J calls come from TCRdb's annotation, not from the publication. The sample table holds over 450,000 distinct CDR3 sequences, of which 14% were seen once. Clones ranked in the top ten supply less than 20% of the sample.

From its cysteine to its phenylalanine, the CDR3 spans 13 amino acids. Only the CDR3 DNA stays, 39 bases, in frame from base 1. The germline ends are 14 bases apart after V is trimmed by 6 bases and J by 5 bases. The germline V gene (reference sequence) gives CDR1 as DFQATT and CDR2 as SNEGSKA. Graves' hyperthyroidism was defined as stable when no progression to ophthalmopathy occurred over 18 months of follow-up. Hyperthyroidism patients were aged 18 to 65 years and newly diagnosed, with disease duration of less than 2 months. Any patient with an uncontrolled infection, another autoimmune disease, pregnancy or lactation was excluded. Diagnoses were based on clinical symptoms, serum thyroxine and TRAb, thyroid ultrasound and orbital computed tomography. Ficoll-Paque density gradient centrifugation was used to isolate PBMCs from about 10 ml of fresh peripheral blood. Total RNA was extracted with Trizol reagent, and quality was checked on an Agilent 2100 Bioanalyzer.

General findings and caveats noted by the study authors: Most expanded thyroid clonotypes (frequency above 0.001) were also detected in blood, a finding suggesting that blood repertoires may reflect thyroid immune responses. In cross-validation, a model built on a 13 V-J signature told ophthalmopathy apart from stable hyperthyroidism with less than 90% sensitivity and about 81% specificity, and in testing the same model reached 80%/75%. During validation, the model predicted progression to ophthalmopathy a median of approximately 6 months ahead of onset, with around 71% sensitivity and roughly 75% specificity. No statistical method was used to fix the sample size in advance, and group allocation was not hidden from the investigators.

This clonotype was recorded at least ten times. Its antigen target is currently unknown. Base-call qualities are not available, and no considerably larger clone is one nucleotide away. Recombination connected TRBV20-1 to TRBJ2-1; 5 matching bases give a weak D call of TRBD2. Source material: blood. The TCR was taken from a woman aged 18 to 35 with Graves' hyperthyroidism. The CDR3 sequence is CSAAGATNNEQFF. The DNA sequence reads TGCAGTGCGGCGGGCGCCACGAACAATGAGCAGTTCTTC.